The 10 T cell receptor beta chains given below trace back to one sample, sequenced in a study of regulatory T cells in long-lasting Graves disease. Time point indicated: persistent/refractory GD, antithyroid drugs over 5 years with positive TRAb. From PBMCs, RNA was extracted and then used to make the TCR library. CDR3-region Arm-PCR and iRepertoire HTBI primers produced the TCR beta libraries. TCRdb reanalysed the multiplex PCR reads using MiXCR and keeps one entry per CDR3 protein. In the table there are 350,000 to 450,000 distinct CDR3 sequences, 23% of which are singletons. Material: peripheral blood mononuclear cells (PBMCs), obtained when the disease was refractory, from a patient treated with antithyroid drugs. The receptors derive from a woman in her 40s with Graves disease.

This CDR3 is CASSITGGRYEQYF. The CDR3 coding sequence is TGTGCCAGTAGTATAACAGGGGGCAGGTACGAGCAGTACTTC. The chain carries TRBV19 and TRBJ2-7, with 9 bases identical to TRBD1. Trimming took 2 bases from V and 4 from J; bases not matched to a gene: 3. Germline loops: CDR1 LNHDA, CDR2 SQIVND (reference sequence). This CDR3 spans 14 amino acids.

At least ten counts were recorded for this clonotype. The rearrangement uses TRBV27 and TRBJ1-2; D unclear. Germline V gene lookup returns CDR1 MNHEY and CDR2 SMNVEV (reference sequence). CDR3 length: 14 amino acids. Trimming took off 3 bases at V and 6 bases at J, with 14 bases between the two ends. CDR3 residues: CASSFRTGSDGYTF. The CDR3 region has the DNA TGTGCCAGCAGTTTCCGCACCGGGTCGGATGGCTACACCTTC.

The genes are TRBV7-6 and TRBJ2-5; D is perhaps TRBD2 (5 bases). Per the germline V gene, CDR1 is SGHVS and CDR2 is FNYEAQ. The V and J ends lost 5 bases and 7 bases respectively, with 20 bases between them. The length of the CDR3 is 15 residues. The CDR3 sequence: CASSPRQDPSGTQYF. CDR3 nucleotides: TGTGCCAGCAGCCCCCGGCAAGACCCGAGCGGGACCCAGTACTTC.

The chain joins TRBV3-1 to TRBJ2-5; possibly TRBD2 for D (6 bases). With 0 bases removed from V and 4 bases from J, the gap between germline ends came to 15 bases. The germline V gene has CDR1 LGHDT and CDR2 YNNKEL (reference sequence). The CDR3 has 16 amino acids. The CDR3 DNA reads as TGTGCCAGCAGCCAAGAAGGGCAGCGGAGGGGAGAGACCCAGTACTTC. Amino acid sequence: CASSQEGQRRGETQYF.

This clonotype was detected many times. The chain carries TRBV15 and TRBJ2-7; weak D call: TRBD2 (7 bases). Trimming removed 6 bases from V and 9 bases from J, with 18 bases in between. The germline gives CDR1 LNHNV, CDR2 YYDKDF (reference sequence). There are 13 residues in the CDR3. In nucleotides, the CDR3 is TGTGCCACCAGTGCTCCGGAGGGGGGGTGGCAGTACTTC. This sequence encodes CATSAPEGGWQYF.

The chain links TRBV20-1 to TRBJ2-2, with D unresolved. Trimming pared 5 bases from V and 6 bases from J, leaving 16 bases between. Looked up from germline, CDR1 is DFQATT and CDR2 is SNEGSKA (reference sequence). The length of the CDR3 is 14 residues. This CDR3 reads CSARPGSMPGELFF. CDR3 in DNA: TGCAGTGCTCGCCCGGGCTCGATGCCCGGGGAGCTGTTTTTT.

This sequence joins TRBV12-3 or TRBV12-4 and TRBJ2-3; 8 bases are shared with TRBD1. CDR3 size: 18 residues. The V gene end was trimmed by 7 bases and the J gene end by 0 bases; junction bases not matched to a gene: 15. CDR3 bases: TGTGCCAGCAAAACGACAGGGGCCACCTTATCTAGCACAGATACGCAGTATTTT. Translating it yields CASKTTGATLSSTDTQYF.

This clonotype occurred a few times. This sequence joins TRBV7-9 and TRBJ2-7, with 10 bases aligning to TRBD1. Germline trimming cut 5 bases from V and 5 bases from J; bases unmatched to any gene: 6. Germline CDR1 and CDR2: SEHNR and FQNEAQ (reference sequence). The CDR3 contains 14 residues. DNA of the CDR3: TGTGCCAGCAGCCCGATGGGACAGGGGCACGAGCAGTACTTC. This gives the protein CASSPMGQGHEQYF.

This clonotype was counted a single time. The chain carries TRBV27 and TRBJ2-1; no definite D call. Germline V gene data show CDR1 as MNHEY and CDR2 as SMNVEV (reference sequence). The ends were cut back, 6 bases at V and 9 bases at J, with 12 bases in the middle. This CDR3 spans 12 amino acids. CDR3 in DNA: TGTGCCAGCAGCGAACCCAGAGGTGAGCAGTTCTTC. Protein product: CASSEPRGEQFF.

This clonotype was seen repeatedly, ten times or more. The gene calls are TRBV24-1 and TRBJ2-2, with unresolved D. The V end lost 4 bases, the J end lost 0 bases, and 11 bases lay between the germline ends. Germline lookup yields CDR1 KGHDR and CDR2 SFDVKD. CDR3 length equals 16 residues. This CDR3 reads CATSDAQRANTGELFF. DNA for the CDR3: TGTGCCACCAGTGACGCTCAACGGGCGAACACCGGGGAGCTGTTTTTT.